A single sample is the source of the 4 T cell receptor beta chains below, sequenced in a study of cytomegalovirus exposure and HLA in healthy donors. Both 60 Vbeta primers and 13 Jbeta primers went into the PCR. Here immunoSEQ multiplex PCR was the method, and the copy in TCRdb shows in-frame clones only, minus some. The sample has roughly 100,000 clones; approximately 66% are singletons. Specimen: PBMCs. The origin of the receptors is a man between 40 and 49 years old in good health and CMV-seropositive.

The chain uses TRBV29-1 and TRBJ1-2; no firm D call. This CDR3 is 14 amino acids long. The V gene's germline CDR1 is SQVTM and CDR2 ANQGSEA. The germline V and J ends were trimmed by 2 bases and 2 bases, with 12 bases remaining between them. CDR3 residues: CSVEKDRRNYGYTF. The CDR3 DNA follows: TGCAGCGTTGAAAAAGATCGGCGGAACTATGGCTACACCTTC.

The V call is TRBV28, the J call TRBJ1-3; D is unresolved. The V end was cut by 4 bases, the J end by 4 bases, with 14 bases between. The CDR3 loop spans 15 amino acids. Germline values: CDR1 MDHEN, CDR2 SYDVKM. The CDR3 is CASSYSGLGGNTIYF. The CDR3 DNA sequence: TGTGCCAGCAGTTATAGCGGGCTGGGAGGAAACACCATATATTTT. The variable domain in full, with the rest retrieved from reference TRBV28 and TRBJ1-3, is DVKVTQSSRYLVKRTGEKVFLECVQDMDHENMFWYRQDPGLGLRLIYFSYDVKMKEKGDIPEGYSVSREKKERFSLILESASTNQTSMYLCASSYSGLGGNTIYFGEGSWLTVV.

The rearrangement uses TRBV27 and TRBJ2-5; 9 bases are a match to TRBD1. Looked up from germline, CDR1 is MNHEY and CDR2 is SMNVEV (reference sequence). The CDR3 is 15 amino acids. The V segment lost 4 bases and the J segment 4 bases; nucleotides outside the gene matches: 7. The CDR3 sequence is CASSSLLGQGETQYF. CDR3 coding DNA: TGTGCCAGCAGTTCCCTCTTGGGACAGGGAGAGACCCAGTACTTC.

The rearrangement joins TRBV7-9 to TRBJ2-7, with 12 bases fitting TRBD1. The germline gives CDR1 SEHNR, CDR2 FQNEAQ (reference sequence). Trimming took 5 bases from V and 7 from J; bases not matched to a gene: 6. CDR3 size: 14 residues. In DNA form, the CDR3 reads TGTGCCAGCAGCCTCAAGGGACAGGGGGCGGAGCAGTACTTC. Protein: CASSLKGQGAEQYF. Together with reference TRBV7-9 and TRBJ2-7, the CDR3 gives the full variable domain: DTGVSQNPRHKITKRGQNVTFRCDPISEHNRLYWYRQTLGQGPEFLTYFQNEAQLEKSRLLSDRFSAERPKGSFSTLEIQRTEQGDSAMYLCASSLKGQGAEQYFGPGTRLTVT.